This TCR beta chain was captured in a study of cytomegalovirus exposure and HLA in healthy donors. Study summary: Some 91 million unique TCRs from HLA-typed donors were held in an early release of data.

Study-level findings and limits: Trimming of TCR beta V- and J-genes showed a link, identified in a later analysis, to a missense DCLRE1C variant. Generally TCR sequences proved uncommon, though certain public TCRs appeared in numerous donors. It has been reported that TCR beta sequences accurately predicted the HLA-A and HLA-B alleles of most subjects.

The PCR used 60 Vbeta and 13 Jbeta primers. Generated by immunoSEQ multiplex PCR, the TCRdb table keeps only in-frame clones and is missing some. In the table there are under 150,000 clones, approximately 78% of which are singletons. As to this clone: Its antigen is currently unknown.

CDR1 and CDR2 (germline): LNHDA, SQIVND (reference sequence). CDR3 size: 13 residues. After removal of 7 bases from V and 3 bases from J, the junction contained 5 bases not matched to a gene. Sequenced input: PBMCs. The V gene is TRBV19, the J gene TRBJ1-1; 7 nucleotides align to TRBD1. This clonotype was obtained from a woman aged 45 to 65 in good health and CMV-seropositive. The CDR3 DNA reads as TGTGCCAGTAATCTAGACAGGGACACTGAAGCTTTCTTT. Protein sequence: CASNLDRDTEAFF.